Listed below are T cell receptor beta chains from one sample, sequenced in a study of early T cells in non-severe SARS-CoV-2 infection. TCRdb re-called the 5' RACE reads with MiXCR, one entry per CDR3 protein. The data contain approximately 58,000 distinct CDR3 sequences, about 12% of them singletons. The specimen comprised whole blood, sampled at baseline. The receptors were sampled from an adult who was a healthcare worker with PCR-confirmed SARS-CoV-2 infection or an uninfected control (not recorded which). Each CDR3 is given with its conserved first and last residue. Fields, in order: CDR3 DNA, CDR3 protein, CDR3 length, D gene, J gene, clone size, V gene. A D gene is named only where the DNA matches it firmly. Only some rows state a clone size, as once, few, many or a class for expanded clones.

DNA: TGTGCCAGCAGTCCTGACAGGGGCCCTAATTCACCCCTCCACTTT
CDR3: CASSPDRGPNSPLHF
length: 15
D: TRBD1
J: TRBJ1-6
size: many
V: TRBV6-5

DNA: TGTGCCAGCAGTGTAGGAGAGACCCAGTACTTC
CDR3: CASSVGETQYF
length: 11
D: -
J: TRBJ2-5
size: many
V: TRBV2

DNA: TGTGCCAGCAAATTGGGGGGGCGGGGCACCTACGAGCAGTACTTC
CDR3: CASKLGGRGTYEQYF
length: 15
D: -
J: TRBJ2-7
size: few
V: TRBV28

DNA: TGTGCCAGCAGCGGCTGGCTAGTCGAGTCCTACGAGCAGTACTTC
CDR3: CASSGWLVESYEQYF
length: 15
D: -
J: TRBJ2-7
size: many
V: TRBV7-9

DNA: TGTGCCATCAGTGTGACTAGCGGGAGCACAGATACGCAGTATTTT
CDR3: CAISVTSGSTDTQYF
length: 15
D: TRBD2
J: TRBJ2-3
size: many
V: TRBV10-3

DNA: TGTGCCAGCAGCTTAAATCGTCGTGGCTACACCTTC
CDR3: CASSLNRRGYTF
length: 12
D: -
J: TRBJ1-2
size: few
V: TRBV7-2

DNA: TGCAGCGTTGACCGCGGGAGGGCAGATACGCAGTATTTT
CDR3: CSVDRGRADTQYF
length: 13
D: TRBD2
J: TRBJ2-3
size: few
V: TRBV29-1

DNA: TGTGCCAGCAGCTTAGATCGGGCGTCAGATACGCAGTATTTT
CDR3: CASSLDRASDTQYF
length: 14
D: -
J: TRBJ2-3
size: -
V: TRBV11-2

DNA: TGTGCCAGCAGCATCAACCTAGGGGGCCTTGGCTACACCTTC
CDR3: CASSINLGGLGYTF
length: 14
D: TRBD1
J: TRBJ1-2
size: -
V: TRBV7-2

DNA: TGCGCCAGCAGCTTGGAGTTGAACACTGAAGCTTTCTTT
CDR3: CASSLELNTEAFF
length: 13
D: -
J: TRBJ1-1
size: many
V: TRBV7-9

DNA: TGTGCCAGCAGCCCAGGGACTAGCGGGATTTACGAGCAGTACTTC
CDR3: CASSPGTSGIYEQYF
length: 15
D: TRBD2
J: TRBJ2-7
size: many
V: TRBV7-8

DNA: TGTGCCAGCAGCGGCGGCGGTGAAGCTTTCTTT
CDR3: CASSGGGEAFF
length: 11
D: -
J: TRBJ1-1
size: -
V: TRBV11-2

DNA: TGCGCCAGCAGCTCGCTGACAGGCCCACAAGAGACCCAGTACTTC
CDR3: CASSSLTGPQETQYF
length: 15
D: -
J: TRBJ2-5
size: many
V: TRBV5-1

DNA: TGTGCCAGCAGCCCCCGAGGGGCCATGAACACTGAAGCTTTCTTT
CDR3: CASSPRGAMNTEAFF
length: 15
D: -
J: TRBJ1-1
size: few
V: TRBV5-4

DNA: TGCGCCAGCAGCCCCTATGGGACACACAATGAGCAGTTCTTC
CDR3: CASSPYGTHNEQFF
length: 14
D: -
J: TRBJ2-1
size: many
V: TRBV5-1

DNA: TGTGCCAGCAGTCAACCGGGACAGGGAAGCTCTGGGGCCAACGTCCTGACTTTC
CDR3: CASSQPGQGSSGANVLTF
length: 18
D: TRBD1
J: TRBJ2-6
size: few
V: TRBV6-6

DNA: TGTGCCAGCAGCTTAGAGACGGCGGGAGTGAGGACAGATACGCAGTATTTT
CDR3: CASSLETAGVRTDTQYF
length: 17
D: TRBD2
J: TRBJ2-3
size: few
V: TRBV7-2

DNA: TGTGCCAGCAGCCGAACTAGGGACTACGAGCAGTACTTC
CDR3: CASSRTRDYEQYF
length: 13
D: -
J: TRBJ2-7
size: few
V: TRBV7-2

DNA: TGTGCCAGCAGCTTGGGAGGGGATCGCGAGCAGTACTTC
CDR3: CASSLGGDREQYF
length: 13
D: -
J: TRBJ2-7
size: many
V: TRBV5-5

DNA: TGTGCCAGCAGCTCAGGGTCCACCGGGGAGCTGTTTTTT
CDR3: CASSSGSTGELFF
length: 13
D: -
J: TRBJ2-2
size: few
V: TRBV7-7

DNA: TGCGCCAGCAGCTTAGCGGGAGCTGTCGAGCAGTACTTC
CDR3: CASSLAGAVEQYF
length: 13
D: TRBD2
J: TRBJ2-7
size: few
V: TRBV5-1

DNA: TGCGCCAGCAGCTTCGGGCTAGCGGGGGACGAGCAGTACTTC
CDR3: CASSFGLAGDEQYF
length: 14
D: TRBD2
J: TRBJ2-7
size: -
V: TRBV5-1

DNA: TGTGCCAGCAGCTTCGGGATAGGAAGCTCCTACGAGCAGTACTTC
CDR3: CASSFGIGSSYEQYF
length: 15
D: -
J: TRBJ2-7
size: many
V: TRBV7-3

DNA: TGTGCCAGCAGTTCCCGACAGGGGGCGAAGGCTTTCTTT
CDR3: CASSSRQGAKAFF
length: 13
D: TRBD1
J: TRBJ1-1
size: -
V: TRBV12-3/TRBV12-4

DNA: TGTGCCAGCAGTGAAGCACAGACAGGGGCGGTTTACAATGAGCAGTTCTTC
CDR3: CASSEAQTGAVYNEQFF
length: 17
D: TRBD1
J: TRBJ2-1
size: -
V: TRBV6-1

DNA: TGTGCCAGCAGCTTAGGGACTAGCGGGAGTGCTACGCAGTATTTT
CDR3: CASSLGTSGSATQYF
length: 15
D: TRBD2
J: TRBJ2-3
size: few
V: TRBV7-2

DNA: TGCAGTGCTAGAGTCGGGACTTGGGGGACAGATACGCAGTATTTT
CDR3: CSARVGTWGTDTQYF
length: 15
D: -
J: TRBJ2-3
size: few
V: TRBV20-1

DNA: TGTGCCAGCAGCTTGGTTAGCGGGAGTGTCTTC
CDR3: CASSLVSGSVF
length: 11
D: TRBD2
J: TRBJ2-1
size: many
V: TRBV5-6

DNA: TGTGCCAGCAGCCCTGGACAGGCCCGTGGCAAAAACATTCAGTACTTC
CDR3: CASSPGQARGKNIQYF
length: 16
D: TRBD1
J: TRBJ2-4
size: few
V: TRBV28

DNA: TGTGCCAGCAGTCCACAACAGGGGTACGAGCAGTACTTC
CDR3: CASSPQQGYEQYF
length: 13
D: TRBD1
J: TRBJ2-7
size: few
V: TRBV28

DNA: TGTGCCAGCAGCCCGTCCGGGACAGATACGCAGTATTTT
CDR3: CASSPSGTDTQYF
length: 13
D: -
J: TRBJ2-3
size: -
V: TRBV13

DNA: TGTGCCAGCGGACCGGGACTAGCGATAGGGAATACGCAGTATTTT
CDR3: CASGPGLAIGNTQYF
length: 15
D: TRBD2
J: TRBJ2-3
size: few
V: TRBV6-2/TRBV6-3

DNA: TGTGCCAGCAGCTTAGCCCGCTTAGGGGGGATCACAGATACGCAGTATTTT
CDR3: CASSLARLGGITDTQYF
length: 17
D: -
J: TRBJ2-3
size: few
V: TRBV7-2

DNA: TGTGCCAGCAGTGAATCTGAGGCTGGGGCCAACGTCCTGACTTTC
CDR3: CASSESEAGANVLTF
length: 15
D: -
J: TRBJ2-6
size: few
V: TRBV6-1

DNA: TGCGCCAGCAGCCAAGGAGTTGGGGGCAACTATGGCTACACCTTC
CDR3: CASSQGVGGNYGYTF
length: 15
D: -
J: TRBJ1-2
size: many
V: TRBV4-3

DNA: TGCGCCAGCAGCCAAAAACTTTCAGGGGGCAGGAACACTGAAGCTTTCTTT
CDR3: CASSQKLSGGRNTEAFF
length: 17
D: TRBD1
J: TRBJ1-1
size: few
V: TRBV4-3

DNA: TGTGCCAGCACTCGCCAGGGGAGTAACAATGAGCAGTTCTTC
CDR3: CASTRQGSNNEQFF
length: 14
D: -
J: TRBJ2-1
size: few
V: TRBV7-2

DNA: TGTGCCAGCACCACGTATGACCCTTACTACGAGCAGTACTTC
CDR3: CASTTYDPYYEQYF
length: 14
D: -
J: TRBJ2-7
size: -
V: TRBV11-2

DNA: TGTGCCAGCAAAGCGACTAGCGGATACTACAATGAGCAGTTCTTC
CDR3: CASKATSGYYNEQFF
length: 15
D: TRBD2
J: TRBJ2-1
size: -
V: TRBV2

DNA: TGCGCCAGCAGCCCTTACGGGGTAACGCAGTATTTT
CDR3: CASSPYGVTQYF
length: 12
D: -
J: TRBJ2-3
size: many
V: TRBV5-1

DNA: TGTGCCACCAGTTTGAATTCGAACACTGAAGCTTTCTTT
CDR3: CATSLNSNTEAFF
length: 13
D: -
J: TRBJ1-1
size: -
V: TRBV24-1

DNA: TGCGCCAGCAGCCGCTTACAGACAGGGAGTGAGCAGTTCTTC
CDR3: CASSRLQTGSEQFF
length: 14
D: TRBD1
J: TRBJ2-1
size: few
V: TRBV10-1

DNA: TGCAGTGCTAGACCGCGGACAGGGCCCTATGAGCAGTTCTTC
CDR3: CSARPRTGPYEQFF
length: 14
D: TRBD1
J: TRBJ2-1
size: -
V: TRBV20-1

DNA: TGCAGTGCTAGAGATCCGCTACTACTAGCGGGAGGATCCTACGAGCAGTACTTC
CDR3: CSARDPLLLAGGSYEQYF
length: 18
D: TRBD2
J: TRBJ2-7
size: -
V: TRBV20-1

DNA: TGCGCCAGCAGCCCTAGCGGAGACTCCTACAATGAGCAGTTCTTC
CDR3: CASSPSGDSYNEQFF
length: 15
D: TRBD2
J: TRBJ2-1
size: -
V: TRBV5-1